Sequencing of this T cell receptor (beta chain) was carried out in a study of OX40 agonist ivuxolimab in advanced cancers. Regarding the complete study: The costimulatory receptor OX40 (CD134) was targeted by ivuxolimab, a fully human IgG2 agonistic monoclonal antibody. In the dose-escalation cohort, around four fifths of patients were male, and the mean age was approximately 60 years, with a range of roughly 20 to 80. The point of sequencing TCRbeta in the periphery was to test whether ivuxolimab changed TCR sequence diversity and drove clonal T-cell expansion. Intravenous ivuxolimab was administered to patients every 2 weeks at six dose levels: 0.01, 0.1, 0.3, 1.5, 3 and 10 mg/kg. The paper describes the monotherapy dose-escalation part (N = 52 patients) of the phase I trial of ivuxolimab. Of the roughly 50 dose-escalation patients, hepatocellular carcinoma was present in around 19, melanoma in roughly 15, renal cell carcinoma in 9 and head and neck cancer in 9. Partial responses occurred in three dose-escalation patients, of whom one had hepatocellular carcinoma and two had cutaneous melanoma. Prior anti-PD-1, anti-PD-L1 or anti-CTLA-4 therapy was permitted, and checkpoint inhibitors had been received by roughly 42% of dose-escalation patients.

Trimming removed 7 bases from V and 0 bases from J, leaving 15 bases between the germline ends. The germline V gene (reference sequence) provides CDR1 MNHEY and CDR2 SMNVEV. Reading from cysteine to phenylalanine, the CDR3 counts 16 amino acids. This entry keeps only the CDR3 DNA: 48 bases, framed from base 1. Genomic DNA was extracted from sorted cells for sequencing of the TCRbeta CDR3 region. The immunoSEQ Assay was used for sequencing of TCRbeta CDR3 regions. The table was pulled from immuneACCESS by TCRdb, which kept in-frame rearrangements only. Such tables lose some clones; where checked, under half of the loss comes from unresolved V genes, and the rest has no known cause. Present in this sample are about 58,000 clones, approximately 90% of which were seen just once. Together, the top ten hold roughly 3.8% of the sample. The trial excluded patients who had a history of autoimmune disease or who were on systemic immunosuppression. Peripheral blood for TCR sequencing was drawn from every dose cohort at baseline, at cycle 4 day 1 and at cycle 7 day 1. The samples were taken from a phase I, first-in-human, multicenter, open-label dose-escalation trial of ivuxolimab. Adults with locally advanced or metastatic melanoma, renal cell, hepatocellular, or head and neck squamous cell carcinoma were enrolled in the trial. Before TCR sequencing, CD4+ T cells and CD8+ T cells from peripheral blood were sorted into separate populations.

Comment on this clone: Its antigen is unknown. No quality values exist for individual bases; no much larger clone is one base distant.

The paper's findings and limits, for the study overall: Low levels of normalized T-cell clonal expansion were also shown by some nonresponding patients. On average, CD8+ T cells showed more expanded clones than CD4+ T cells after ivuxolimab. In the 0.1-3.0 mg/kg groups, partial responders had among the lowest normalized peripheral clonal expansion, particularly in CD8+ T cells. Which antigens the clonally expanded peripheral T cells were specific for was not determined. At doses of 0.1 to 3.0 mg/kg, clonal expansion of both CD4+ and CD8+ T cells in blood was seen between baseline and week 6.

This receptor was taken from an adult with an advanced solid tumor such as melanoma, head and neck, liver or kidney cancer. The sequence joins TRBV27 to TRBJ2-2; the D assignment is uncertain and may be TRBD1 or TRBD2, with 5 bases supporting each. The source material was CD4+ or CD8+ T cells sorted from blood, sampled in a trial of the OX40 agonist ivuxolimab. The CDR3 reads CASTLGGAANTGELFF. The nucleotides are TGTGCCAGCACCCTTGGGGGAGCCGCGAACACCGGGGAGCTGTTTTTT.